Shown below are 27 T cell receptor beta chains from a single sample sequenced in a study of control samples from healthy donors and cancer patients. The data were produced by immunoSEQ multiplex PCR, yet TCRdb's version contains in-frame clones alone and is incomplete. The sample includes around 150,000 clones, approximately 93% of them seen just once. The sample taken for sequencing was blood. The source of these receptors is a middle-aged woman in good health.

The CDR3 protein is CAWTGDTDTQYF. The CDR3 DNA follows: TGTGCCTGGACAGGGGACACAGATACGCAGTATTTT. The rearrangement uses TRBV30 and TRBJ2-3; weak D call: TRBD1 (6 bases). The CDR3 has 12 amino acids. Trimming took off 4 bases at V and 2 bases at J, with 7 bases between the two ends. Germline-derived CDR1 and CDR2 are GTSNPN and SVGIG (reference sequence).

CDR3 in DNA: TGTGCCAGCAGCTTAGATCGGGCAGCAGAGACCCAGTACTTC. This encodes CASSLDRAAETQYF. The chain uses TRBV11-2 and TRBJ2-5; D gene ambiguous. With 0 bases removed from V and 4 bases from J, the gap between germline ends came to 9 bases. The germline CDR1 and CDR2 sequences are SGHAT and FQNNGV. This CDR3 region has 14 residues.

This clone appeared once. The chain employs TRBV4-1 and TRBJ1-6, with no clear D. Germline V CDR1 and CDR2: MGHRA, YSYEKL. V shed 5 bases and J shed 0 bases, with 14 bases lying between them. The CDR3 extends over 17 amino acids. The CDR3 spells CASSSHSASSYNSPLHF. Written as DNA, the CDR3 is TGCGCCAGCAGCTCCCACTCAGCGAGCTCCTATAATTCACCCCTCCACTTT.

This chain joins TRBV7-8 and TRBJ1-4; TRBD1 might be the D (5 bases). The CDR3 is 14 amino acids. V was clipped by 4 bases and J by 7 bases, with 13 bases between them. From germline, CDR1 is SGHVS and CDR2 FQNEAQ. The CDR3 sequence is CASSSGSGGEKLFF. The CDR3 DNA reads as TGTGCCAGCAGCTCCGGAAGCGGGGGTGAAAAACTGTTTTTT.

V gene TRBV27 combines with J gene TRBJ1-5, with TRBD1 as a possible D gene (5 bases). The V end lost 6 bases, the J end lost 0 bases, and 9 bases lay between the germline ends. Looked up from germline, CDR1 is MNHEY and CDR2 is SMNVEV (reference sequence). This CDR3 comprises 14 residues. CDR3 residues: CASSHRNSNQPQHF. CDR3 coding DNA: TGTGCCAGCAGCCACAGGAATAGCAATCAGCCCCAGCATTTT.

CDR3 amino acids: CASSHLQGGGVNTIYF. The CDR3 DNA reads TGCGCCAGCAGCCATCTACAGGGTGGAGGAGTAAACACCATATATTTT. This sequence joins TRBV4-1 and TRBJ1-3; weak D call: TRBD1 (6 bases). CDR1 is MGHRA, CDR2 YSYEKL, per germline. CDR3 length: 16 residues. V lost 3 bases to trimming and J lost 6 bases, with 18 bases between them.

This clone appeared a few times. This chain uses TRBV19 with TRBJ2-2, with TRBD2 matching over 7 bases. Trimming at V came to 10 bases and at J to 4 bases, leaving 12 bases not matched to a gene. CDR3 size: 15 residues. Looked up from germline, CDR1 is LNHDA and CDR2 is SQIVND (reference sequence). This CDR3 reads CATAGVNGGTGELFF. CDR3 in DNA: TGTGCCACCGCGGGGGTAAACGGTGGCACCGGGGAGCTGTTTTTT. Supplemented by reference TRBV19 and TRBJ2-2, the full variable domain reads DGGITQSPKYLFRKEGQNVTLSCEQNLNHDAMYWYRQDPGQGLRLIYYSQIVNDFQKGDIAEGYSVSREKKESFPLTVTSAQKNPTAFYLCATAGVNGGTGELFFGEGSRLTVL.

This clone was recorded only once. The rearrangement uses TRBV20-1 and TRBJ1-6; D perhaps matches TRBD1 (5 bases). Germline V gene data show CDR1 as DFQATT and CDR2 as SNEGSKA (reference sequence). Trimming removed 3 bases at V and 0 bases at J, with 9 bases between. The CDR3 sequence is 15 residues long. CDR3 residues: CSASGARSYNSPLHF. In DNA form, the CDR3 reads TGCAGTGCTAGTGGGGCCCGCTCCTATAATTCACCCCTCCACTTT.

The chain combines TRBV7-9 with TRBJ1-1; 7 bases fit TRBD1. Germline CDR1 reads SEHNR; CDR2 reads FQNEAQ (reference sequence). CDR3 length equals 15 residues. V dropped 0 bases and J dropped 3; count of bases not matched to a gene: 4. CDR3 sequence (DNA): TGTGCCAGCAGCTTAGCGCAGGGGGTTCACACTGAAGCTTTCTTT. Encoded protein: CASSLAQGVHTEAFF.

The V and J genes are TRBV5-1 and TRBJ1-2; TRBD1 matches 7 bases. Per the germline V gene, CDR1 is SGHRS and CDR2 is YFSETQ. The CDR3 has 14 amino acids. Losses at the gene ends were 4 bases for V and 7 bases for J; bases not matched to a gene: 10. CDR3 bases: TGCGCCAGCAGCCTGACAGGGCAGGGGCTTGGCTACACCTTC. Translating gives CASSLTGQGLGYTF. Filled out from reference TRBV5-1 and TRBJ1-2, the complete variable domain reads KAGVTQTPRYLIKTRGQQVTLSCSPISGHRSVSWYQQTPGQGLQFLFEYFSETQRNKGNFPGRFSGRQFSNSRSEMNVSTLELGDSALYLCASSLTGQGLGYTFGSGTRLTVV.

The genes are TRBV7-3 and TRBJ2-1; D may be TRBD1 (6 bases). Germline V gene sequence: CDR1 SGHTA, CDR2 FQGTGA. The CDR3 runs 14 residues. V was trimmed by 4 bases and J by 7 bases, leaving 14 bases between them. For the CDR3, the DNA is TGTGCCAGCAGCTCGTCCGGGCAGGGGAATGAGCAGTTCTTC. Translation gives CASSSSGQGNEQFF.

The CDR3 loop reads CASSLWDRENTEAFF. The CDR3 nucleotides are TGTGCCAGCAGCTTATGGGACAGGGAGAACACTGAAGCTTTCTTT. The chain joins TRBV5-4 to TRBJ1-1, with TRBD1 matching over 9 bases. With 2 bases clipped from V and 1 base from J, the junction kept 3 bases outside the gene matches. The CDR3 runs 15 residues. Germline V gives CDR1 SGHNT, CDR2 YYREEE (reference sequence).

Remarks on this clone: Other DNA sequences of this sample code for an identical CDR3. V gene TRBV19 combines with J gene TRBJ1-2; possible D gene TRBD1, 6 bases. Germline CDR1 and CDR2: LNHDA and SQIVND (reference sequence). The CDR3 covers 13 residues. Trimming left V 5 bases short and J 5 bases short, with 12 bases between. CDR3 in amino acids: CASSRTRGYGYTF. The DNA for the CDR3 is TGTGCCAGTAGTCGGACAAGGGGGTATGGCTACACCTTC.

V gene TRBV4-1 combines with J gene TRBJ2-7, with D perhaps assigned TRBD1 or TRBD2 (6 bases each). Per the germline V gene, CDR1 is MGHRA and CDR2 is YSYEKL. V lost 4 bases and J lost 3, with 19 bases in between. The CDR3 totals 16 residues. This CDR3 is CASSPFNEGGIYEQYF. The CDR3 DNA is TGCGCCAGCAGCCCATTTAACGAGGGGGGTATCTACGAGCAGTACTTC.

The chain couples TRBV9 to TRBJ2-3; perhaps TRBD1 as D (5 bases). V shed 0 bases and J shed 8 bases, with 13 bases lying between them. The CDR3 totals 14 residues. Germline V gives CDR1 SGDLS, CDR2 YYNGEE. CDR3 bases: TGTGCCAGCAGCGTAGAACAGGTTTTCGCTACGCAGTATTTT. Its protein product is CASSVEQVFATQYF.

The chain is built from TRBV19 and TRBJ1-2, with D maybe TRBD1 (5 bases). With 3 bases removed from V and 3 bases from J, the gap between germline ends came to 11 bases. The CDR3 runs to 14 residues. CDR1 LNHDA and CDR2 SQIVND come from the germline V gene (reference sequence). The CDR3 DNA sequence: TGTGCCAGTAGTATCTTCGGGGGGGACTATGGCTACACCTTC. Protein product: CASSIFGGDYGYTF.

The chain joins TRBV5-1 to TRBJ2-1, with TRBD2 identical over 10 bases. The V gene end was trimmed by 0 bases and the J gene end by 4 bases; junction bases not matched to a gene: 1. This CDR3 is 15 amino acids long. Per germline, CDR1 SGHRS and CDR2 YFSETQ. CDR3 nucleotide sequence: TGCGCCAGCAGCTTGGGGACTAGCGGATACAATGAGCAGTTCTTC. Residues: CASSLGTSGYNEQFF.

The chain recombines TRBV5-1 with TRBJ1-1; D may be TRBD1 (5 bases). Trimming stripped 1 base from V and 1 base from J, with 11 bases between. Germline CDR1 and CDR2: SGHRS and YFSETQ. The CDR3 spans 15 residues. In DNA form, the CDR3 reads TGCGCCAGCAGCTTGATGGGGCAGGGGAACACTGAAGCTTTCTTT. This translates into CASSLMGQGNTEAFF.

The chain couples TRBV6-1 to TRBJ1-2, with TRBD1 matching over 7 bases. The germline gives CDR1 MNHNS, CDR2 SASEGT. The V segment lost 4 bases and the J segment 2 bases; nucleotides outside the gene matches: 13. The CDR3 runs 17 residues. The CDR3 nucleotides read TGTGCCAGCAGTGGCCCCAGACAGGGTTCTACAAACTATGGCTACACCTTC. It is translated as CASSGPRQGSTNYGYTF.

CDR3 region: CARADPNTEAFF. DNA for the CDR3: TGTGCCAGGGCCGACCCAAACACTGAAGCTTTCTTT. The genes are TRBV5-3 and TRBJ1-1; D not certain. TRBV5-3 is an ORF, and what it does is uncertain. Trimming took 8 bases from V and 2 from J, leaving 10 bases between them. The CDR3 loop spans 12 amino acids.

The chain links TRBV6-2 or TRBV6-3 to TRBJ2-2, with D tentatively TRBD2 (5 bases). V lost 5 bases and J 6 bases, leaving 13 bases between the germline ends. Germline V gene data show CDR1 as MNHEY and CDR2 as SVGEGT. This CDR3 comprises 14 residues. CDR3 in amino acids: CASSRNGDSGELFF. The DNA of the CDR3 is TGTGCCAGCAGTCGGAACGGGGATTCCGGGGAGCTGTTTTTT.

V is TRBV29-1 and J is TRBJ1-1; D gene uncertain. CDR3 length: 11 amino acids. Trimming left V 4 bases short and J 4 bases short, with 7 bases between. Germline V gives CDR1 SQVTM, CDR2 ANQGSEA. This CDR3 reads CSVVRSTEAFF. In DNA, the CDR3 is TGCAGCGTTGTAAGGAGCACTGAAGCTTTCTTT.

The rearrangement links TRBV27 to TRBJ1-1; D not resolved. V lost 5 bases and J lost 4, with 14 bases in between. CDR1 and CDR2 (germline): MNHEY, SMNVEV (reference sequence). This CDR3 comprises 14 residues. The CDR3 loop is CASSIFYGVTEAFF. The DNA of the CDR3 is TGTGCCAGCAGTATATTCTATGGGGTCACTGAAGCTTTCTTT.

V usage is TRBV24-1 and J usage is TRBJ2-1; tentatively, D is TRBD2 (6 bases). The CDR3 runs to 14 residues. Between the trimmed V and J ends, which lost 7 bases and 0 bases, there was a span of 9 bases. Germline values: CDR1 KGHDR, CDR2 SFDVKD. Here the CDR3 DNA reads TGTGCCACCAGCCACGGGGGCTCCTACAATGAGCAGTTCTTC. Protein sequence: CATSHGGSYNEQFF.

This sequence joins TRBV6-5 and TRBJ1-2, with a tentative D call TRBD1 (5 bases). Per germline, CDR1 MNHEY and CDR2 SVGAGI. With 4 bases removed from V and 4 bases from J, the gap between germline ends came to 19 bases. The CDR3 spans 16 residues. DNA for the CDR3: TGTGCCAGCAGTTCGGGACGGATTTTAGGTCTCTATGGCTACACCTTC. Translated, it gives CASSSGRILGLYGYTF.

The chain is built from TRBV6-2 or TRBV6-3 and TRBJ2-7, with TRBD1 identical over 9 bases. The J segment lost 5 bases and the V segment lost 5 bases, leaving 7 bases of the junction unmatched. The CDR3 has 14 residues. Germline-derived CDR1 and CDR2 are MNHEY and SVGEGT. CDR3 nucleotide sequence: TGTGCCAGCAGTCTCGGGACAGGGTTCCACGAGCAGTACTTC. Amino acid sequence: CASSLGTGFHEQYF.

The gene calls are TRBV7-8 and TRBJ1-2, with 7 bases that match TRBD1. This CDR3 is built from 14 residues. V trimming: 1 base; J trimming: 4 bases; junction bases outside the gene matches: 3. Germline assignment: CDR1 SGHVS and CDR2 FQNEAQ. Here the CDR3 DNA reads TGTGCCAGCAGCTTAGATGGGACAGTCTATGGCTACACCTTC. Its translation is CASSLDGTVYGYTF.